Below are 13 T cell receptor beta chains sequenced from a single sample in a study of response to subunit inactivated influenza vaccine. TCRdb re-derived calls from the RT-PCR reads in MiXCR, one entry per CDR3 protein. Found here are 650,000 to 800,000 distinct CDR3 sequences, about 18% of them singletons; the top ten hold 11%. Sequenced here: PBMCs from blood, sampled about 5 days after vaccination. The receptors were gathered from a man aged 50 to 59 who received an inactivated influenza vaccine.

CDR3 in amino acids: CASRAKRGTTGELFF. CDR3 nucleotides: TGTGCCAGCAGGGCAAAGCGGGGAACCACCGGGGAGCTGTTTTTT. The V call is TRBV6-1, the J call TRBJ2-2, with TRBD2 identical over 7 bases. The CDR3 sequence is 15 residues long. Germline CDR1 MNHNS, CDR2 SASEGT. V was pared by 6 bases and J by 4 bases, with 8 bases of the junction left unmatched.

This clonotype showed up just a few times. V usage is TRBV5-1 and J usage is TRBJ2-3; no clear D gene. Germline V gives CDR1 SGHRS, CDR2 YFSETQ. The ends were cut back, 4 bases at V and 2 bases at J, with 17 bases in the middle. This CDR3 region has 16 residues. The CDR3: CASSPPTSTNTDTQYF. In nucleotides, the CDR3 is TGCGCCAGCAGCCCTCCGACCTCGACCAACACAGATACGCAGTATTTT. The full variable domain, in which reference TRBV5-1 and TRBJ2-3 provide the parts outside the CDR3, is KAGVTQTPRYLIKTRGQQVTLSCSPISGHRSVSWYQQTPGQGLQFLFEYFSETQRNKGNFPGRFSGRQFSNSRSEMNVSTLELGDSALYLCASSPPTSTNTDTQYFGPGTRLTVL.

This chain joins TRBV27 and TRBJ2-5; D remains unclear. The germline V and J ends were trimmed by 8 bases and 5 bases, with 6 bases remaining between them. Per germline, CDR1 MNHEY and CDR2 SMNVEV (reference sequence). This CDR3 region has 10 residues. CDR3 DNA sequence: TGTGCCAGCGTATGGGAGACCCAGTACTTC. As protein: CASVWETQYF.

J is TRBJ1-2 and V is TRBV12-3 or TRBV12-4; D is unresolved. The CDR3 is made up of 15 amino acids. The V end was cut by 3 bases, the J end by 5 bases, with 16 bases between. The CDR3 DNA is TGTGCCAGCAGTTTCGGGCTCTGGAGCGCTTATGGCTACACCTTC. Translated, it gives CASSFGLWSAYGYTF.

This chain uses TRBV18 with TRBJ2-3; 14 nucleotides align to TRBD2. Trimming took 3 bases from V and 1 from J; bases not matched to a gene: 9. The CDR3 spans 19 residues. CDR1 is KGHSH and CDR2 is LQKENI in the germline V gene. The CDR3 sequence is CASSPPVGLAGGGTDTQYF. CDR3 sequence (DNA): TGTGCCAGCTCACCCCCCGTCGGACTAGCGGGAGGTGGCACAGATACGCAGTATTTT.

This chain links TRBV15 with TRBJ1-2, with TRBD1 matching over 12 bases. This CDR3 is built from 16 residues. Germline CDR1 and CDR2: LNHNV and YYDKDF (reference sequence). With V trimmed by 5 bases and J by 4 bases, 8 bases remained unmatched. The CDR3 DNA sequence: TGTGCCACCAGCCACCGGGACAGGGGGCCTGGCTATGGCTACACCTTC. The encoded protein is CATSHRDRGPGYGYTF. Supplemented by reference TRBV15 and TRBJ1-2, the full variable domain reads DAMVIQNPRYQVTQFGKPVTLSCSQTLNHNVMYWYQQKSSQAPKLLFHYYDKDFNNEADTPDNFQSRRPNTSFCFLDIRSPGLGDTAMYLCATSHRDRGPGYGYTFGSGTRLTVV.

This clonotype was observed at least ten times. V usage is TRBV4-3 and J usage is TRBJ2-7; tentatively, D is TRBD1 (5 bases). V gave up 2 bases and J gave up 3 bases, with 5 bases separating them. The germline gives CDR1 LGHNA, CDR2 YSLEER. This CDR3 has 12 residues. CDR3 DNA: TGCGCCAGCAGCCAACAGGGCTACGAGCAGTACTTC. Its protein product is CASSQQGYEQYF.

This clonotype was counted only a few times. The rearrangement joins TRBV20-1 to TRBJ1-2, with D tentatively TRBD1 (5 bases). There are 11 residues in the CDR3. Germline-derived CDR1 and CDR2 are DFQATT and SNEGSKA (reference sequence). The V and J ends lost 3 bases and 8 bases respectively, with 10 bases between them. CDR3 coding DNA: TGCAGTGCTAGCCCAGGGTTCGGCTACACCTTC. Translating it yields CSASPGFGYTF.

This clonotype has ten or more counts. V gene TRBV24-1 combines with J gene TRBJ2-3; 8 bases are a match to TRBD2. V trimming: 4 bases; J trimming: 3 bases; junction bases outside the gene matches: 5. Germline values: CDR1 KGHDR, CDR2 SFDVKD. The CDR3 has 15 amino acids. CDR3 nucleotide sequence: TGTGCCACCAGTGAACCGAGCGGGAGTACAGATACGCAGTATTTT. This translates into CATSEPSGSTDTQYF.

In this sample, this clonotype turned up many times. This sequence joins TRBV12-3 or TRBV12-4 and TRBJ2-1, with 7 bases aligning to TRBD2. The CDR3 spans 14 residues. Trimming took 6 bases from V and 0 from J; bases not matched to a gene: 2. Written as DNA, the CDR3 is TGTGCCAGCAGAAGCGGGAACTCCTACAATGAGCAGTTCTTC. It yields the protein CASRSGNSYNEQFF.

The chain has TRBV6-2 or TRBV6-3 and TRBJ2-7, with 12 bases identical to TRBD2. The length of the CDR3 is 16 residues. Germline V lookup: CDR1 MNHEY, CDR2 SVGEGT. V shed 4 bases, J shed 5 bases, and the junction held 9 bases outside the gene matches. CDR3 DNA: TGTGCCAGCAGTTCCCAAGGACTAGCGGGAAGACACGAGCAGTACTTC. Protein product: CASSSQGLAGRHEQYF.

In its sample, this clonotype was seen a few times. The chain is built from TRBV6-5 and TRBJ1-5; D ambiguous. The length of the CDR3 is 14 residues. V lost 0 bases and J 7 bases, leaving 10 bases between the germline ends. Germline CDR1 and CDR2: MNHEY and SVGAGI. CDR3 bases: TGTGCCAGCAGTTACTCCTCTACCAAGCAGCCCCAGCATTTT. This sequence encodes CASSYSSTKQPQHF.

The chain carries TRBV12-3 or TRBV12-4 and TRBJ1-5; D perhaps matches TRBD1 (6 bases). This CDR3 comprises 16 residues. With 3 bases removed from V and 6 bases from J, the gap between germline ends came to 18 bases. This chain's CDR3 is CASSLGPRGIIQPQHF. The DNA of the CDR3 is TGTGCCAGCAGTTTGGGCCCCAGGGGAATTATTCAGCCCCAGCATTTT.